These 19 T cell receptor beta chains share one sample of origin, sequenced in a study of T cell changes during pregnancy in multiple sclerosis. Profiling relied on immunoSEQ multiplex PCR, and the TCRdb table lists in-frame clones only, not all of them. This table has tens of thousands of clones, 85% to 95% appearing once. The source material was peripheral blood, sampled in the third trimester of pregnancy. The receptors stem from a female donor in good health, enrolled as a control in a pregnancy study.

The chain joins TRBV7-8 to TRBJ1-4, with a weak D call TRBD1 (6 bases). Germline loops: CDR1 SGHVS, CDR2 FQNEAQ. Trimming shortened V by 1 base and J by 4 bases, and 13 bases separated the two germline ends. The CDR3 covers 16 residues. This CDR3 reads CASSLDRGHVNEKLFF. The DNA for the CDR3 is TGTGCCAGCAGCTTAGATAGGGGACACGTTAATGAAAAACTGTTTTTT. Full variable domain (remainder filled in from reference TRBV7-8 and TRBJ1-4): GAGVSQSPRYKVAKRGQDVALRCDPISGHVSLFWYQQALGQGPEFLTYFQNEAQLDKSGLPSDRFFAERPEGSVSTLKIQRTQQEDSAVYLCASSLDRGHVNEKLFFGSGTQLSVL.

The J gene is TRBJ2-7, the V gene TRBV29-1; D remains unclear. The V and J ends lost 4 bases and 6 bases respectively, with 13 bases between them. Germline assignment: CDR1 SQVTM and CDR2 ANQGSEA. The CDR3 contains 12 residues. The DNA for the CDR3 is TGCAGCGTTGGGGCGATGGGTAGCGAGCAGTACTTC. This gives the protein CSVGAMGSEQYF.

The rearrangement uses TRBV28 and TRBJ1-5; D is uncertain. Germline V CDR1 and CDR2: MDHEN, SYDVKM. The V and J ends lost 6 bases and 2 bases respectively, with 14 bases between them. This CDR3 spans 15 amino acids. The CDR3 nucleotides read TGTGCCAGCAGAACTGATAGGAGGGGCAATCAGCCCCAGCATTTT. It codes for CASRTDRRGNQPQHF.

The DNA of the CDR3 is TGTGCCAGCAGCCTCATGACAGGGGAGGAGCAGTACTTC. The encoded protein is CASSLMTGEEQYF. The genes are TRBV7-9 and TRBJ2-7; 8 positions agree with TRBD1. This CDR3 region has 13 residues. Trimming cost V 5 bases and J 7 bases; bases outside gene matches: 7. Germline CDR1 SEHNR, CDR2 FQNEAQ (reference sequence). Complete variable domain (other parts from reference TRBV7-9 and TRBJ2-7): DTGVSQNPRHKITKRGQNVTFRCDPISEHNRLYWYRQTLGQGPEFLTYFQNEAQLEKSRLLSDRFSAERPKGSFSTLEIQRTEQGDSAMYLCASSLMTGEEQYFGPGTRLTVT.

This clone appeared a few times. V and J are TRBV4-1 and TRBJ1-1, with D possibly TRBD1 on 5 matching bases. Germline lookup yields CDR1 MGHRA and CDR2 YSYEKL. The germline V and J ends were trimmed by 1 base and 4 bases, with 10 bases remaining between them. The CDR3 extends over 14 amino acids. CDR3 coding DNA: TGCGCCAGCAGCCAAGTGAGGGGAGGCACTGAAGCTTTCTTT. It yields the protein CASSQVRGGTEAFF.

This chain links TRBV7-9 with TRBJ1-1; D unclear. The CDR3 totals 16 residues. The V end lost 4 bases, the J end lost 1 base, and 16 bases lay between the germline ends. Germline lookup yields CDR1 SEHNR and CDR2 FQNEAQ (reference sequence). The CDR3 DNA reads TGTGCCAGCAGCTGGCCCCGAGAGGGATCGAACACTGAAGCTTTCTTT. Its translation is CASSWPREGSNTEAFF.

V usage is TRBV19 and J usage is TRBJ2-1, with 10 bases aligning to TRBD2. CDR3 size: 18 residues. V lost 5 bases and J lost 0; bases outside the gene matches: 10. Germline V gives CDR1 LNHDA, CDR2 SQIVND (reference sequence). The DNA for the CDR3 is TGTGCCAGTAGTGGCGGACTAGCGGTCCGGAGCTCCTACAATGAGCAGTTCTTC. As protein: CASSGGLAVRSSYNEQFF.

The chain couples TRBV28 to TRBJ1-1, with TRBD1 matching 8 bases. V was clipped by 8 bases and J by 1 base; unmatched bases: 6. Germline V gene data show CDR1 as MDHEN and CDR2 as SYDVKM. This CDR3 is 14 amino acids long. The DNA of the CDR3 is TGTGCCAGCCCCCCGGACAGGGCGAACACTGAAGCTTTCTTT. Its translation: CASPPDRANTEAFF.

The chain couples TRBV5-1 to TRBJ1-2, with 8 bases fitting TRBD1. J was trimmed by 5 bases and V by 1 base; bases with no gene match: 7. This CDR3 is 15 amino acids long. Germline assignment: CDR1 SGHRS and CDR2 YFSETQ. The CDR3 reads CASSLSSDRGYGYTF. The CDR3 DNA reads TGCGCCAGCAGCTTGTCATCAGACAGGGGATATGGCTACACCTTC. The whole variable domain, filled in from reference TRBV5-1 and TRBJ1-2, reads KAGVTQTPRYLIKTRGQQVTLSCSPISGHRSVSWYQQTPGQGLQFLFEYFSETQRNKGNFPGRFSGRQFSNSRSEMNVSTLELGDSALYLCASSLSSDRGYGYTFGSGTRLTVV.

The chain carries TRBV19 and TRBJ1-5; 7 bases are shared with TRBD1. Germline V gene lookup returns CDR1 LNHDA and CDR2 SQIVND (reference sequence). This CDR3 has 15 residues. V gave up 5 bases and J gave up 4 bases; unmatched junction bases: 8. The CDR3 region has the DNA TGTGCCAGTAGTCTCGACAGGGCTGGGAATCAGCCCCAGCATTTT. Translating gives CASSLDRAGNQPQHF.

This chain links TRBV7-3 with TRBJ2-1; 8 nucleotides agree with TRBD2. The CDR3 has 16 amino acids. After removal of 4 bases from V and 7 bases from J, the junction contained 12 bases not matched to a gene. The germline V gene encodes CDR1 SGHTA and CDR2 FQGTGA. The CDR3 DNA reads TGTGCCAGCAGCTCCTCAACTAGCGGAGGCCGGAATGAGCAGTTCTTC. Translating gives CASSSSTSGGRNEQFF.

The chain employs TRBV7-3 and TRBJ2-7; a possible D gene is TRBD1 (5 bases). Per the germline V gene, CDR1 is SGHTA and CDR2 is FQGTGA. CDR3 size: 13 residues. The V and J ends lost 2 bases and 5 bases respectively, with 10 bases between them. The CDR3 DNA follows: TGTGCCAGCAGCTTATTAGGGGCCCACGAGCAGTACTTC. Its translation is CASSLLGAHEQYF.

V gene TRBV19 combines with J gene TRBJ2-3; D may be TRBD2 (5 bases). The CDR3 is 12 amino acids. V dropped 5 bases and J dropped 6 bases, with 9 bases sitting between them. Germline V CDR1 and CDR2: LNHDA, SQIVND (reference sequence). The CDR3 DNA reads as TGTGCCAGTAGTGGCTGGGAGGATACGCAGTATTTT. It encodes CASSGWEDTQYF.

The chain recombines TRBV18 with TRBJ1-2; D is possibly TRBD1 (5 bases). The V end lost 1 base, the J end lost 7 bases, and 13 bases lay between the germline ends. The CDR3 totals 14 residues. CDR1 is KGHSH, CDR2 LQKENI, per germline. CDR3 DNA: TGTGCCAGCTCACCACGGGAGGGAGGGACTGGCTACACCTTC. Its protein product is CASSPREGGTGYTF.

This clone occurred many times. The chain uses TRBV4-2 and TRBJ2-1, with 8 bases aligning to TRBD2. After removal of 0 bases from V and 4 bases from J, the junction contained 5 bases not matched to a gene. CDR1 is LGHNA, CDR2 YNFKEQ, per germline. CDR3 size: 16 residues. This CDR3 is CASSQDSSGGYNEQFF. The CDR3 nucleotides are TGTGCCAGCAGCCAAGATTCCAGCGGGGGTTACAATGAGCAGTTCTTC.

V and J are TRBV30 and TRBJ2-1; 13 nucleotides line up with TRBD2. Unmatched junction bases numbered 17, after V lost 3 bases and J lost 3 bases. CDR1 GTSNPN and CDR2 SVGIG come from the germline V gene (reference sequence). This CDR3 contains 20 residues. The CDR3 protein is CAWRGGGLAGFRNFYNEQFF. CDR3 nucleotide sequence: TGTGCCTGGAGGGGCGGGGGACTAGCGGGATTTCGTAACTTCTACAATGAGCAGTTCTTC.

V and J are TRBV5-4 and TRBJ1-3, with TRBD1 identical over 8 bases. The CDR3 has 15 amino acids. Germline V lookup: CDR1 SGHNT, CDR2 YYREEE (reference sequence). J was trimmed by 0 bases and V by 1 base; bases with no gene match: 0. The CDR3 reads CASSLTGGSGNTIYF. The DNA of the CDR3 is TGTGCCAGCAGCTTGACAGGGGGCTCTGGAAACACCATATATTTT.

The rearrangement links TRBV2 to TRBJ2-1, with TRBD1 matching 9 bases. The CDR3 has 13 amino acids. Germline V gives CDR1 SNHLY, CDR2 FYNNEI. Unmatched junction bases numbered 11, after V lost 11 bases and J lost 9 bases. The CDR3 sequence is CAGGTGSLSEQFF. The CDR3 DNA reads TGTGCCGGAGGGACAGGGAGTTTAAGTGAGCAGTTCTTC. Drawing the rest from reference TRBV2 and TRBJ2-1, the complete variable domain is EPEVTQTPSHQVTQMGQEVILRCVPISNHLYFYWYRQILGQKVEFLVSFYNNEISEKSEIFDDQFSVERPDGSNFTLKIRSTKLEDSAMYFCAGGTGSLSEQFFGPGTRLTVL.

The genes are TRBV6-5 and TRBJ1-2; the D gene is possibly TRBD1 (6 bases). This CDR3 has 14 amino acids. V lost 6 bases and J lost 4, with 15 bases in between. Germline V gene sequence: CDR1 MNHEY, CDR2 SVGAGI. CDR3 in DNA: TGTGCCAGCAGGCGAGGTTGGACAGCCTATGGCTACACCTTC. It is translated as CASRRGWTAYGYTF.